The entry below gives a single T cell receptor (beta chain) sequence along with its context. Its antigen is not identified. This sample is part of a study of T cells in localized non-small cell lung cancer. Overall study results and limits: Adjacent lung had a median roughly 58 of the 100 largest tumor clones. Uninvolved adjacent lung showed peak T cell clonality, exceeding tumor. Longer overall survival associated with higher blood T cell density; shorter survival with higher adjacent-lung clonality. Sequencing was limited to one tumor region, leaving the possibility of heterogeneity open.

Some clones are missing from TCRdb's copy, which holds only in-frame ones; the method was immunoSEQ multiplex PCR. This repertoire shows more than 20,000 clones, over 75% found once; its top ten account for around 6.1%. The CDR3 covers 14 residues. The germline V gene encodes CDR1 MNHEY and CDR2 SVGAGI. Trimming left V 6 bases short and J 0 bases short, with 10 bases between. The TCR sequence derives from a man between 40 and 69 years old with stage II lung adenocarcinoma. The material sequenced was PBMCs, taken before any cancer treatment. This chain connects TRBV6-5 to TRBJ2-3, with D maybe TRBD2 (6 bases). CDR3 protein: CASRPSASTDTQYF. The CDR3 nucleotides read TGTGCCAGCAGGCCTAGCGCGAGCACAGATACGCAGTATTTT.